These 8 T cell receptor beta chains share one sample of origin, sequenced in a study of T-cell memory formation after mild COVID-19. TCRdb ran MiXCR on the 5' RACE reads and lists one entry per CDR3 protein. The sample has fewer than 700,000 distinct CDR3 sequences, about 22% seen once. Sequencing input: PBMCs or a T cell subset sorted from them (not recorded which). Receptor source: an adult woman who had mild COVID-19 (a few samples of this study predate the infection). Cell type and time point are not known.

This clonotype was counted a few times. This sequence joins TRBV3-1 and TRBJ2-7; D uncertain. The CDR3 is 12 residues long. Trimming took 1 base from V and 5 from J, leaving 6 bases between them. Germline V lookup: CDR1 LGHDT, CDR2 YNNKEL (reference sequence). The CDR3 DNA follows: TGTGCCAGCAGCCAAGTCGCGGACGAGCAGTACTTC. Residues: CASSQVADEQYF.

This chain links TRBV30 with TRBJ1-2, with a tentative D call TRBD1 (6 bases). CDR3 size: 13 residues. Germline loops: CDR1 GTSNPN, CDR2 SVGIG (reference sequence). V lost 3 bases, J lost 5 bases, and 13 bases lay in between. The CDR3 DNA sequence: TGTGCCTGGAGGGGAGGGACACCGTATGGCTACACCTTC. This codes for CAWRGGTPYGYTF.

A few counts support this clonotype. The genes are TRBV4-3 and TRBJ2-7, with D unresolved. The CDR3 extends over 14 amino acids. V was clipped by 1 base and J by 0 bases, with 7 bases between them. Germline V gene data show CDR1 as LGHNA and CDR2 as YSLEER. Written as DNA, the CDR3 is TGCGCCAGCAGCCAAGGGCAGAGCTCCTACGAGCAGTACTTC. It is translated as CASSQGQSSYEQYF.

The CDR3 DNA reads TGTGCCAGCAGCCTGGGGGCCCTAGCGGGAGTCAATGAGCAGTTCTTC. Protein: CASSLGALAGVNEQFF. This sequence joins TRBV5-4 and TRBJ2-1; 10 bases fit TRBD2. The CDR3 is 16 residues long. Trimming at V came to 4 bases and at J to 6 bases, leaving 10 bases not matched to a gene. Germline values: CDR1 SGHNT, CDR2 YYREEE (reference sequence).

This clonotype was picked up a small number of times. This CDR3 is CASSFWGGGAGNEQFF. The CDR3 DNA follows: TGTGCCAGCAGTTTTTGGGGAGGGGGAGCCGGCAATGAGCAGTTCTTC. V is TRBV12-3 or TRBV12-4 and J is TRBJ2-1; a weak D match, TRBD2 (7 bases). CDR3 length equals 16 residues. V gave up 3 bases and J gave up 6 bases, with 18 bases separating them.

This chain connects TRBV20-1 to TRBJ2-7; the D is unclear. The germline V and J ends were trimmed by 0 bases and 0 bases, with 12 bases remaining between them. The length of the CDR3 is 15 residues. Germline CDR1 reads DFQATT; CDR2 reads SNEGSKA (reference sequence). The CDR3 DNA follows: TGCAGTGCTAGAGATCCTGGTGGGGTCTCCTACGAGCAGTACTTC. It specifies CSARDPGGVSYEQYF.

The chain has TRBV20-1 and TRBJ2-7; 7 bases match TRBD2. The CDR3 is 14 residues long. Germline V gene sequence: CDR1 DFQATT, CDR2 SNEGSKA (reference sequence). The V segment lost 6 bases and the J segment 4 bases; nucleotides outside the gene matches: 12. CDR3 bases: TGCAGTGCCCTTAGCGGGTTCCCGGGGTACGAGCAGTACTTC. This encodes CSALSGFPGYEQYF.

V gene TRBV3-1 combines with J gene TRBJ2-1, with 9 bases lining up with TRBD2. The ends lost 3 bases at V and 5 bases at J; junction bases unmatched: 5. CDR1 is LGHDT and CDR2 is YNNKEL in the germline V gene (reference sequence). The CDR3 is 15 amino acids. For the CDR3, the DNA is TGTGCCAGCAGCCACCGACTAGCGGTTAACAATGAGCAGTTCTTC. It is translated as CASSHRLAVNNEQFF.